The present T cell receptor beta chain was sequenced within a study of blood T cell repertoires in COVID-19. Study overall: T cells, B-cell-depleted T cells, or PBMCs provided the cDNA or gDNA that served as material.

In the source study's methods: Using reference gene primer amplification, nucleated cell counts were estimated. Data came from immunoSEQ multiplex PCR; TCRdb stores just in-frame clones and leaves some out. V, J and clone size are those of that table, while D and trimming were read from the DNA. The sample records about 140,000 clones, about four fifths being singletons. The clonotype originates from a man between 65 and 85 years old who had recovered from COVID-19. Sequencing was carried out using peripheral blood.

CDR3 DNA: TGTGCCAGCAGTTACAGGGGCGACTATGGCTACACCTTC. It is translated as CASSYRGDYGYTF. The chain links TRBV12-3 or TRBV12-4 to TRBJ1-2; 7 bases match TRBD1. With 4 bases clipped from V and 3 bases from J, the junction kept 2 bases outside the gene matches. This CDR3 has 13 amino acids.